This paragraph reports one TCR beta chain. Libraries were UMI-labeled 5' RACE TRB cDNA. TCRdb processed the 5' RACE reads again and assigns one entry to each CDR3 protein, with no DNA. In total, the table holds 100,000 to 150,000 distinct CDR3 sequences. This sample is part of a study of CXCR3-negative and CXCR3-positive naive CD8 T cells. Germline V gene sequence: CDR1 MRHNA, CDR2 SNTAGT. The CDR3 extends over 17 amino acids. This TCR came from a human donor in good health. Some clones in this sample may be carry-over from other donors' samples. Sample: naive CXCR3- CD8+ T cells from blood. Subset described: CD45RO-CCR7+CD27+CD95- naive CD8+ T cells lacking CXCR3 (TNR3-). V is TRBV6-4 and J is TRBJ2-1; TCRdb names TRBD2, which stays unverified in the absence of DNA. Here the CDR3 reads CASSALGTSGNYNEQFF.